The entry that follows covers one T cell receptor (beta chain) sequence. The antigen is undetermined. V lost 6 bases and J lost 4; bases outside the gene matches: 8. The germline CDR1 and CDR2 sequences are KGHSH and LQKENI. The CDR3 loop spans 15 amino acids. Sequencing was performed with immunoSEQ multiplex PCR; in TCRdb, only in-frame clones are kept and a portion is missing. The table has around 77,000 clones, 80% seen once. The entry originates in a study of T cell clones after liver transplantation. Study-level background: HCV positivity affected three of eight recipients; the rest lacked autoimmune or viral indications. Tolerant meant at least one year fully off immunosuppression without liver enzymes above twice normal. Study observations and caveats: Post-transplant time points were not standardized, so conclusions are preliminary. Low donor cell numbers restricted donor-reactive repertoire measurement in two subjects.

The source material was CD4+ T cells from blood, sampled 12 months after liver transplant. V and J are TRBV18 and TRBJ1-3, with 8 bases identical to TRBD1. The clonotype originates from a human patient who received a liver transplant. The graft donor may account for some of the T cells. The CDR3 nucleotides are TGTGCCAGCTCCCCAAAGACAGGGGAAGGAAACACCATATATTTT. It encodes CASSPKTGEGNTIYF.